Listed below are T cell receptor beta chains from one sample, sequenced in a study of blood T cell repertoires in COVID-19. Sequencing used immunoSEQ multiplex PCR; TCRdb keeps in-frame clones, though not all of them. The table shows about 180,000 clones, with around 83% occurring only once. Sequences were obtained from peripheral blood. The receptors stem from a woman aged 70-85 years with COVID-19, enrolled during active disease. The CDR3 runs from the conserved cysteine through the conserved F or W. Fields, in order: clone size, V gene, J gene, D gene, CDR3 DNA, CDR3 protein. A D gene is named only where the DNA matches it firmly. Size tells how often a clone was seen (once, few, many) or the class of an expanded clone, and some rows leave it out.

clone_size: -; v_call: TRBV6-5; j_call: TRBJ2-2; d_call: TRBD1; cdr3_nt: TGTGCCAGCGATTGGGACAGACCGAACACCGGGGAGCTGTTTTTT; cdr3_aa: CASDWDRPNTGELFF
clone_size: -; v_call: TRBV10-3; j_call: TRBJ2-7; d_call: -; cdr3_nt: TGTGCCATCACGGTCTACGAGCAGTACTTC; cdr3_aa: CAITVYEQYF
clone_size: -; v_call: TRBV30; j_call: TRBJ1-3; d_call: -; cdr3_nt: TGTGCCTGGACCCTCTCCTCTGGAAACACCATATATTTT; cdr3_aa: CAWTLSSGNTIYF
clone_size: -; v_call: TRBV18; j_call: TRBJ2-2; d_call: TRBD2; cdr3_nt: TGTGCCAGCTCTGGCCTAGCGGGAGGATTTACGAACACCGGGGAGCTGTTTTTT; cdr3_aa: CASSGLAGGFTNTGELFF
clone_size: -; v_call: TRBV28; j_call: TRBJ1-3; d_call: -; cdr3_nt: TGTGCCAGCCTTCGTTCCGGCTCTGGAAACACCATATATTTT; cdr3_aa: CASLRSGSGNTIYF
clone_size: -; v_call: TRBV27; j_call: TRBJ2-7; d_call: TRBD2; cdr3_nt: TGTGCCAGCAGAATAGCGGGAGGGCAGATCTACGAGCAGTACTTC; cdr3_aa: CASRIAGGQIYEQYF
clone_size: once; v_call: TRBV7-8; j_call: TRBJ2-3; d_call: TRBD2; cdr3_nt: TGTGCCAGCAGCCGAGGGAGCGGGGCCACAGATACGCAGTATTTT; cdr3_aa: CASSRGSGATDTQYF
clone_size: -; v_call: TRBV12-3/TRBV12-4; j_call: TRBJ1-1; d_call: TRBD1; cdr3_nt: TGTGCCAGCAGTTTGGGACAGGGGGCCAGGGCTTTCTTT; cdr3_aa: CASSLGQGARAFF
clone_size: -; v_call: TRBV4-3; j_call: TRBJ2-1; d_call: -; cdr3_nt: TGCGCCAGCAGCCAAGTTCGCGGGCTTAGCTCCTACAATGAGCAGTTCTTC; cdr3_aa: CASSQVRGLSSYNEQFF
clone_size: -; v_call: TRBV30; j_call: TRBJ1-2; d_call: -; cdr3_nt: TGTGCCTGGGGGATTGGGACATCCGAGGGCTACACCTTC; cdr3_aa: CAWGIGTSEGYTF
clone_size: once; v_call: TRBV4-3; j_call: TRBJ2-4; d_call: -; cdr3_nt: TGCGCCAGCAGCCAAGATCGTTTCGGCATTCAGTACTTC; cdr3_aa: CASSQDRFGIQYF
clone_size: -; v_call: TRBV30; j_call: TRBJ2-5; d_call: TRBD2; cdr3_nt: TGTGCCTTCGACGCTCGGCTAGCGGGGTACCAAGAGACCCAGTACTTC; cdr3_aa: CAFDARLAGYQETQYF
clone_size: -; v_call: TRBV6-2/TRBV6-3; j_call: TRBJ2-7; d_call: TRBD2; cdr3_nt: TGTGCCAGCAGTTACTCGCGGCTAGCGGCCCCCTACGAGCAGTACTTC; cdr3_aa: CASSYSRLAAPYEQYF
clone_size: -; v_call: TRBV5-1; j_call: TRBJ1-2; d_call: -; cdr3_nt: TGCGCCAGCAGCTCCGGACGCGGGGGGGAAGGCTACACCTTC; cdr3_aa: CASSSGRGGEGYTF
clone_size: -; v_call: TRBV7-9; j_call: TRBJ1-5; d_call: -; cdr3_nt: TGTGCCAGCAGCTTCAGGGTTCTTGGCAATCAGCCCCAGCATTTT; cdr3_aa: CASSFRVLGNQPQHF
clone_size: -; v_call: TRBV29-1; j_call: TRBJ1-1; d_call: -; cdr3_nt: TGCAGCGTCCCCCAACAGAGACAGAACACTGAAGCTTTCTTT; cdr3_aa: CSVPQQRQNTEAFF
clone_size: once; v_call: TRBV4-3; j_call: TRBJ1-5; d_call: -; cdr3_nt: TGCGCCAGCAGCCAAGACAGGGAGGTAGGACAGCCCCAGCATTTT; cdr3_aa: CASSQDREVGQPQHF
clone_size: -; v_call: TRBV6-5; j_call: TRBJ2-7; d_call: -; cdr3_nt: TGTGCCAGCAGTTACTCCCTCGTTGGGGGGTTATACGAGCAGTACTTC; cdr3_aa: CASSYSLVGGLYEQYF
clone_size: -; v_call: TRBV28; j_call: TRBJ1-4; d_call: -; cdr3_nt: TGTGCCAGCACCCGTTTTTTGGGCACGCATCTTGAAAAACTGTTTTTT; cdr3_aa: CASTRFLGTHLEKLFF
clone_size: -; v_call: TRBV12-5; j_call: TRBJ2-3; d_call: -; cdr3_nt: TGTGCTAGTGGTTTATACGGTGCAGATACGCAGTATTTT; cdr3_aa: CASGLYGADTQYF
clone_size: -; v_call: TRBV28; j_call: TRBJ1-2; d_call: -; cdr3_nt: TGTGCCAGCAGAGGACACCCAGCTAACTATGGCTACACCTTC; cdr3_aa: CASRGHPANYGYTF
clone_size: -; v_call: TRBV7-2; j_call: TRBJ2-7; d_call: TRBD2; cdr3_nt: TGTGCCAGCAGCTTAAGGCGGGGGAATAGTTACGAGCAGTACTTC; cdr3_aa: CASSLRRGNSYEQYF
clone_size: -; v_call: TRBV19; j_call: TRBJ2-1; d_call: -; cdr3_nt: TGTGCCAGTAGTATTCTCGGGAGAGACAATGAGCAGTTCTTC; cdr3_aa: CASSILGRDNEQFF
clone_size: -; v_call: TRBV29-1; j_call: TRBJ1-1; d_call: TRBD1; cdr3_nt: TGCAGCGCCAGGGGGCGCCAAAACACTGAAGCTTTCTTT; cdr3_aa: CSARGRQNTEAFF
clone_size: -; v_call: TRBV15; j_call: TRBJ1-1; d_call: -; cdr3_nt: TGTGCCACCAGCAGGGCCGAGGGACTCCACACTGAAGCTTTCTTT; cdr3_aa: CATSRAEGLHTEAFF
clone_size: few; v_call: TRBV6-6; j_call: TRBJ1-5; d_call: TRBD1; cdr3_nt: TGTGCCAGCAGTTACCTAGGACAGGGGGTAGATCAGCCCCAGCATTTT; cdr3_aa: CASSYLGQGVDQPQHF
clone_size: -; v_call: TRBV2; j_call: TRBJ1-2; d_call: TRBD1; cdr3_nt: TGTGCCAGCAGTCTGACAGGGGGACGCGGCTACACCTTC; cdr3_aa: CASSLTGGRGYTF
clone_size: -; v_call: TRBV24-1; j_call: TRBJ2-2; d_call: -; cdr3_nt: TGTGCCACCAGTGATTATAGCGGGGAGCTGTTTTTT; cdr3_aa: CATSDYSGELFF
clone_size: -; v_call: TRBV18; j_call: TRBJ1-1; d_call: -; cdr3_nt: TGTGCCAGCTCACCACAGAAAGGGGCCACTGAAGCTTTCTTT; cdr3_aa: CASSPQKGATEAFF
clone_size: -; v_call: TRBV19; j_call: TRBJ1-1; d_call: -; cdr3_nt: TGTGCCAGTAGTATAAACAGAATGAACACTGAAGCTTTCTTT; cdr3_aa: CASSINRMNTEAFF
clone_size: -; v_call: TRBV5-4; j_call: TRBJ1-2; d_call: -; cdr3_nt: TGTGCCAGCAGCTCTGGAGTCGGGGATGGCTACACCTTC; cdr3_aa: CASSSGVGDGYTF
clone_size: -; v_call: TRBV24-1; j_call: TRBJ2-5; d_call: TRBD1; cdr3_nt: TGTGCCACCAGTGATTTTAGGACAGGGGGTGAGACCCAGTACTTC; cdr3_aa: CATSDFRTGGETQYF
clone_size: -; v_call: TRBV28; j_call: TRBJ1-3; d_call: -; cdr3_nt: TGTGCCAGCAGCGCCGGCGGGGGGGGAAACACCATATATTTT; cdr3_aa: CASSAGGGGNTIYF
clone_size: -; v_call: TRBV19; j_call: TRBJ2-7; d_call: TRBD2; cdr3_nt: TGTGCCAGTAGTACCATAGCGGGAGCCCCGGGGGAGCAGTACTTC; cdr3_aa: CASSTIAGAPGEQYF
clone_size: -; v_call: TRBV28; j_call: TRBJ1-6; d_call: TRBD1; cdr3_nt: TGTGCCAGCAGTTCCGCGCGGACAGGGGGAGATAATTCACCCCTCCACTTT; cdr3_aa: CASSSARTGGDNSPLHF
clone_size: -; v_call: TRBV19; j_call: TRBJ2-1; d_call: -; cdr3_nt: TGTGCCAGTATACCCCAGGGCTCCTACAATGAGCAGTTCTTC; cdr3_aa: CASIPQGSYNEQFF
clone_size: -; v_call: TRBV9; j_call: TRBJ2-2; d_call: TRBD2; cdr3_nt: TGTGCCAGCAGCGCCCAACAACTAGCGGGAGACCCCGGGGAGCTGTTTTTT; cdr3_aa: CASSAQQLAGDPGELFF
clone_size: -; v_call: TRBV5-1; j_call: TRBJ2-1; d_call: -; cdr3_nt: TGCGCCAGCAGCTCCGTTGGGGGCGTTGGGGAAGGGAGCTCCTACAATGAGCAGTTCTTC; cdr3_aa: CASSSVGGVGEGSSYNEQFF
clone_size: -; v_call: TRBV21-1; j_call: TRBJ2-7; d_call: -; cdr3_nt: TGTGCCAGCAGCAAACGAGGTTGGGTAGAGGGGGCCGGTCGGACGGCCTACGAGCAGTACTTC; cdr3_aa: CASSKRGWVEGAGRTAYEQYF
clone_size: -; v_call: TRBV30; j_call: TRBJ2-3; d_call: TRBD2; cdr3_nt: TGTGCCTGGTCCTCTAGCGGGCATACGCAGTATTTT; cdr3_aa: CAWSSSGHTQYF
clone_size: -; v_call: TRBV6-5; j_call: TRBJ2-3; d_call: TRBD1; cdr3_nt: TGTGCCAGCTACGAACAGGGGGCCCCCACAGATACGCAGTATTTT; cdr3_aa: CASYEQGAPTDTQYF
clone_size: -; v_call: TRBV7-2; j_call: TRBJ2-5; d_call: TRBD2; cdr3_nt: TGTGCCAGCAGCTCTCCTTCCGGGACTAGCGTAAGACAAGAGACCCAGTACTTC; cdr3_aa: CASSSPSGTSVRQETQYF
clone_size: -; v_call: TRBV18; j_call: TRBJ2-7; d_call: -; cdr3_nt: TGTGCCAGCTCACCACGGGCGGGGTGGGCCTACGAGCAGTACTTC; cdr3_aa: CASSPRAGWAYEQYF
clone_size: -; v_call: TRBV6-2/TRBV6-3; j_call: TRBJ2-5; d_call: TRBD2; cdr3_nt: TGTGCCAGCAGTTACTTCAGGACTAGCGGGAACAGGGGGGAGACCCAGTACTTC; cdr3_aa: CASSYFRTSGNRGETQYF